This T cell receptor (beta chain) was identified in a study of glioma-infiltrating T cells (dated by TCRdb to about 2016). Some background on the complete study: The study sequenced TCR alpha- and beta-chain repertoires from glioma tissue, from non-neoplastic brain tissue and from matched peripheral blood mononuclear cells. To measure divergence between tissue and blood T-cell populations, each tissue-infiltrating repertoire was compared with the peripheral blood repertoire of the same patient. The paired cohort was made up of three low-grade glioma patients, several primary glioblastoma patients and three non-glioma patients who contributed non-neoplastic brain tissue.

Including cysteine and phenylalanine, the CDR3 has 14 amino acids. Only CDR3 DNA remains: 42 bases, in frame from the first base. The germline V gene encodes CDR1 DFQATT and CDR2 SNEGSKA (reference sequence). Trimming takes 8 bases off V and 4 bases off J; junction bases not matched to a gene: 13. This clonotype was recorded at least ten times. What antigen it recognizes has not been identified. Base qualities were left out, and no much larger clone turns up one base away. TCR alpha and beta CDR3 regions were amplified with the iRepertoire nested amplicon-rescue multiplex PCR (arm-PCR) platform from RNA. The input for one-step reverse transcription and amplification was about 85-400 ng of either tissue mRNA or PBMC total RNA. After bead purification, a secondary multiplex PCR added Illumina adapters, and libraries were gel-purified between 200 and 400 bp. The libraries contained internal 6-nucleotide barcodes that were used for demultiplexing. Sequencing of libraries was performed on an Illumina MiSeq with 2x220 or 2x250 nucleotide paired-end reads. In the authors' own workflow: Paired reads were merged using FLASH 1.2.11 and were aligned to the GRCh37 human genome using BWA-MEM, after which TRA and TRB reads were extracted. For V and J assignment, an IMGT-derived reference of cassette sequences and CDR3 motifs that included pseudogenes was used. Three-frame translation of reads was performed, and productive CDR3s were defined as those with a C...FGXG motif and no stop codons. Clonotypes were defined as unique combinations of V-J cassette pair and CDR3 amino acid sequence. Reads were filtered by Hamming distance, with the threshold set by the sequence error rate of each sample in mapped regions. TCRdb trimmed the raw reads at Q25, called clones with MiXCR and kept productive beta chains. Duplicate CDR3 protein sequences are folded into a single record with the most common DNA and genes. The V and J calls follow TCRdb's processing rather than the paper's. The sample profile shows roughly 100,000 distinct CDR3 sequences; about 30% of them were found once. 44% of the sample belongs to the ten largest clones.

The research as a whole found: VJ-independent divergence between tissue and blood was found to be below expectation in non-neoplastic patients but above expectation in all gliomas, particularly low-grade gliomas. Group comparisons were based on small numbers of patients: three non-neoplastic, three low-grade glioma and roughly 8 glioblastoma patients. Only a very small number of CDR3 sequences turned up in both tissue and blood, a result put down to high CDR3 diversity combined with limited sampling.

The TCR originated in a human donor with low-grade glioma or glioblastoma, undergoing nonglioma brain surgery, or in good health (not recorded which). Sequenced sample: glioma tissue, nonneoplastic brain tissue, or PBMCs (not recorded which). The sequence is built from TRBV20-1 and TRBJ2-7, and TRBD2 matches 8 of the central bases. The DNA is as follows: TGCAGTTACGCACGGGGCGGGGGGAGGTACGAGCAGTACTTC. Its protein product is CSYARGGGRYEQYF.